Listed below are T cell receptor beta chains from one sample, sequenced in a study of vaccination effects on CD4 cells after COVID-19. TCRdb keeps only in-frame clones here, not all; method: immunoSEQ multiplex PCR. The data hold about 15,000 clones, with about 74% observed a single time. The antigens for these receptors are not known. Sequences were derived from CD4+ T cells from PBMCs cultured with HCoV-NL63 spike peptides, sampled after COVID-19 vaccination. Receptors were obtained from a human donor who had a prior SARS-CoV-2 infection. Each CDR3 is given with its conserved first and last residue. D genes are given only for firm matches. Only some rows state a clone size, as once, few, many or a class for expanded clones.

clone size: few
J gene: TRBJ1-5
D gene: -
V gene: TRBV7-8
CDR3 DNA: TGTGCCAGCCTACCCGAGTTTATTGCGGGGGAGGTGCGCAATCAGCCCCAGCATTTT
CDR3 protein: CASLPEFIAGEVRNQPQHF

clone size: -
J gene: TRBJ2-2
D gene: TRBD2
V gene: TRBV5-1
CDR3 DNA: TGCGCCAGCAGCTTGTGGGCGGGAGGGCCTGGCGGGGAGCTGTTTTTT
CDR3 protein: CASSLWAGGPGGELFF

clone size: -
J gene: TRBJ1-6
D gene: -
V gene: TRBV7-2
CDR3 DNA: TGTGCCAGCAGCTTAGTGGTAGGGTTGGGTTCACCCCTCCACTTT
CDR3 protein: CASSLVVGLGSPLHF

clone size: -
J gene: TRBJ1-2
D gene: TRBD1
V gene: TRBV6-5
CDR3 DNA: TGTGCCAGCAGTTACCTTAGGACAGGGGGCAGTTATGGCTACACCTTC
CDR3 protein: CASSYLRTGGSYGYTF

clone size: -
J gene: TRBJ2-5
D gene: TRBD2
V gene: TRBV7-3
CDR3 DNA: TGTGCCAGCAGCGCAACTAGCGTAGAGACCCAGTACTTC
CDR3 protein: CASSATSVETQYF

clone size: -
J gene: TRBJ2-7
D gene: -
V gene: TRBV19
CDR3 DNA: TGTGCCAGTAGTATATGGGGTTCGGCGACCTACGAGCAGTACTTC
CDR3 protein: CASSIWGSATYEQYF

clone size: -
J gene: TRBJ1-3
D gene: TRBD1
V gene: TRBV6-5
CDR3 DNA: TGTGCCAGCAGTTCTACAGGGGCTGGAAACACCATATATTTT
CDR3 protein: CASSSTGAGNTIYF

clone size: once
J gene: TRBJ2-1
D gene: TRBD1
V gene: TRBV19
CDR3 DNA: TGTGCCAGTAATACGGGGACAGCCTACAATGAGCAGTTCTTC
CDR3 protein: CASNTGTAYNEQFF

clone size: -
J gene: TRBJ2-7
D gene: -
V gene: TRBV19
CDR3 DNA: TGTGCCAGTAGTCCCAGGGACTTCCTCTCCTACGAGCAGTACTTC
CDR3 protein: CASSPRDFLSYEQYF

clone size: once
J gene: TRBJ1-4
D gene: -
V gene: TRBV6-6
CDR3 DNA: TGTGCCAGCAGCTTAACCGGGACGGATAGAGAAAAACTGTTTTTT
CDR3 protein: CASSLTGTDREKLFF

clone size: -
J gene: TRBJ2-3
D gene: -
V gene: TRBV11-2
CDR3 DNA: TGTGCCAGCAGCCTTACCTTATCCCCAACCCGTTGGTATTTT
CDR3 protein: CASSLTLSPTRWYF

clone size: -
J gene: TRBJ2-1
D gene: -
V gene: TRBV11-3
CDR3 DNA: TGTGCCAGCAGCTTAGCGAGCTCCTACAATGAGCAGTTCTTC
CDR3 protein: CASSLASSYNEQFF

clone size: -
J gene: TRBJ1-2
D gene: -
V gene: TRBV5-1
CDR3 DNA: TGCGCCAGCAGCTTGGGTAACACCTATGGCTACACCTTC
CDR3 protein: CASSLGNTYGYTF

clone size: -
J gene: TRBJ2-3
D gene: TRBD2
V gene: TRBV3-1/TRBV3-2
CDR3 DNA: TGTGCCAGCAGCCTGCGGGGGGACACAGATACGCAGTATTTT
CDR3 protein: CASSLRGDTDTQYF

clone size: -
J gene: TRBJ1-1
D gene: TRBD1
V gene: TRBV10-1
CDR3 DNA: TGCGCCAGCATCTTTTTTCCCCGGACAGGGGGGATGAACACTGAAGCTTTCTTT
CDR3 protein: CASIFFPRTGGMNTEAFF

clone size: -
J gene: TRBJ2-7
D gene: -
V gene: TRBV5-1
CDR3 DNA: TGCGCCAGCAGCTCCATCCCCCGGGGGGCAGCCTACGAGCAGTACTTC
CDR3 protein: CASSSIPRGAAYEQYF

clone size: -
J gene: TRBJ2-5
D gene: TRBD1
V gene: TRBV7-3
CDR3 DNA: TGTGCCAGCAGCCCTCAAGCCGGGACAGGGGGGCAAGAGACCCAGTACTTC
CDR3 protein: CASSPQAGTGGQETQYF

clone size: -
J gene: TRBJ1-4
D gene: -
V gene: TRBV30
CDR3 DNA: TGTGCCTCCACCCACTTGGGCGGGAACAATGAAAAACTGTTTTTT
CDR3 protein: CASTHLGGNNEKLFF